Each of the 30 T cell receptor beta chains below was sequenced from the same sample in a study of neurological immune-mediated disorders. Each CDR3 protein is one row after TCRdb ran MiXCR on the 5' RACE reads. Here the sample spans tens of thousands of distinct CDR3 sequences, more than 3% being singletons. Sample: PBMCs. The receptor source for this set is a young man with multiple sclerosis.

This clonotype appeared many times. This rearrangement joins TRBV12-3 or TRBV12-4 to TRBJ1-1; no reliable D call. Trimming took off 1 base at V and 7 bases at J, with 10 bases between the two ends. The CDR3 extends over 13 amino acids. CDR3 DNA sequence: TGTGCCAGCAGTTTAGGGGAAAATGGTGAAGCTTTCTTT. Protein sequence: CASSLGENGEAFF.

The table lists this clonotype with many counts. The genes are TRBV25-1 and TRBJ2-6, with unresolved D. V lost 0 bases to trimming and J lost 0 bases, with 3 bases between them. The CDR3 length is 15 residues. The V gene's germline CDR1 is MGHDK and CDR2 SYGVNS. The CDR3 sequence: CASSEYGSGANVLTF. CDR3 coding DNA: TGTGCCAGCAGTGAATATGGCTCTGGGGCCAACGTCCTGACTTTC.

This clonotype was found many times. The gene calls are TRBV4-1 and TRBJ1-2, with TRBD1 identical over 9 bases. Unmatched junction bases numbered 3, after V lost 0 bases and J lost 7 bases. The CDR3 sequence is 14 residues long. Germline V gene lookup returns CDR1 MGHRA and CDR2 YSYEKL. CDR3 loop: CASSQEQGARGYTF. DNA of the CDR3: TGCGCCAGCAGCCAAGAACAGGGGGCGCGTGGCTACACCTTC.

This clonotype came up many times. The chain recombines TRBV5-1 with TRBJ2-5; 8 bases are a match to TRBD2. This CDR3 is built from 14 residues. V was pared by 4 bases and J by 5 bases, with 7 bases of the junction left unmatched. Germline V gene data show CDR1 as SGHRS and CDR2 as YFSETQ. The DNA for the CDR3 is TGCGCCAGCAGCCCCGACCGGGGGGGGGAGACCCAGTACTTC. It encodes CASSPDRGGETQYF.

This clonotype occurred many times. At one end the junction does not follow the germline gene, possibly because of a read error. The V gene is TRBV7-3, the J gene TRBJ1-5, with 7 bases identical to TRBD1. Germline CDR1 SGHTA, CDR2 FQGTGA. The CDR3 is 13 residues long. Written as DNA, the CDR3 is TGTGCCAGCAGCTGGTCAGGGGGACAGCCCCAGAATTTT. Translated: CASSWSGGQPQNF.

Ten or more counts support this clonotype. The V call is TRBV2, the J call TRBJ1-5; weak D call: TRBD1 (6 bases). The CDR3 sequence is 15 residues long. V was clipped by 5 bases and J by 0 bases, with 11 bases between them. CDR1 SNHLY and CDR2 FYNNEI come from the germline V gene. The CDR3 DNA reads as TGTGCCAGCAGTTTGGACAGCAATAGCAATCAGCCCCAGCATTTT. Its protein is CASSLDSNSNQPQHF.

This clonotype showed up many times. The rearrangement links TRBV6-2 or TRBV6-3 to TRBJ2-2; 10 nucleotides match TRBD1. Germline CDR1 is MNHEY and CDR2 is SVGEGT. V was clipped by 5 bases and J by 2 bases; unmatched bases: 5. The CDR3 extends over 16 amino acids. As DNA, the CDR3 is TGTGCCAGCAGTCGCCGGGACAGGGGAAACACCGGGGAGCTGTTTTTT. Its protein product is CASSRRDRGNTGELFF.

There are many counts of this clonotype. The rearrangement uses TRBV20-1 and TRBJ2-1, with 13 nucleotides matching TRBD2. Looked up from germline, CDR1 is DFQATT and CDR2 is SNEGSKA (reference sequence). This CDR3 region has 14 residues. V shed 8 bases, J shed 9 bases, and the junction held 10 bases outside the gene matches. The CDR3 here is CSPIRLAGGGEQFF. In DNA form, the CDR3 reads TGCAGTCCCATTAGACTAGCGGGGGGTGGTGAGCAGTTCTTC.

This clonotype was detected many times. The chain uses TRBV7-9 and TRBJ2-2; D perhaps matches TRBD2 (5 bases). The ends were cut back, 1 base at V and 0 bases at J, with 9 bases in the middle. Germline V gene sequence: CDR1 SEHNR, CDR2 FQNEAQ (reference sequence). The CDR3 runs 16 residues. This CDR3 is CASSLGSGANTGELFF. The DNA of the CDR3 is TGTGCCAGCAGCTTAGGGAGCGGAGCGAACACCGGGGAGCTGTTTTTT.

In its sample, this clonotype was seen many times. The chain is built from TRBV28 and TRBJ1-5; 7 nucleotides align to TRBD1. The ends lost 4 bases at V and 4 bases at J; junction bases unmatched: 1. In germline, CDR1 is MDHEN, CDR2 SYDVKM. The CDR3 contains 13 residues. The CDR3 DNA sequence: TGTGCCAGCAGTTGGGACAGAAATCAGCCCCAGCATTTT. Translating gives CASSWDRNQPQHF.

This clonotype was seen many times. The rearrangement links TRBV3-1 to TRBJ2-7, with D tentatively TRBD2 (6 bases). There are 11 residues in the CDR3. Germline V gene sequence: CDR1 LGHDT, CDR2 YNNKEL (reference sequence). Trimming took 8 bases from V and 2 from J, leaving 7 bases between them. The CDR3 region has the DNA TGTGCCAGCCGGGGGACCTACGAGCAGTACTTC. Its translation: CASRGTYEQYF.

This clonotype was recorded many times. CDR3 sequence: CASSVGTTKADEQFF. The CDR3, as DNA: TGTGCCAGCAGCGTAGGGACTACAAAGGCAGACGAGCAGTTCTTC. The chain recombines TRBV9 with TRBJ2-1; possible D gene TRBD2, 6 bases. Between the trimmed V and J ends, which lost 0 bases and 10 bases, there was a span of 17 bases. CDR3 size: 15 residues. CDR1 SGDLS and CDR2 YYNGEE come from the germline V gene.

This clonotype was found many times. The chain combines TRBV9 with TRBJ2-1, with TRBD2 matching 7 bases. The V and J ends lost 2 bases and 0 bases, in that order; junction bases with no gene match: 5. The CDR3 covers 16 residues. CDR1 SGDLS and CDR2 YYNGEE come from the germline V gene. CDR3 nucleotides: TGTGCCAGCAGCGTCATGGGGGGGGGCTCCTACAATGAGCAGTTCTTC. Encoded protein: CASSVMGGGSYNEQFF.

Ten or more counts support this clonotype. The rearrangement links TRBV5-1 to TRBJ1-1, with D tentatively TRBD1 (5 bases). This CDR3 spans 14 amino acids. Trimming pared 2 bases from V and 1 base from J, leaving 9 bases between. The germline gives CDR1 SGHRS, CDR2 YFSETQ. The CDR3 sequence is CASSLMTENTEAFF. Here the CDR3 DNA reads TGCGCCAGCAGCTTAATGACAGAGAACACTGAAGCTTTCTTT.

This clonotype is judged medium-sized. The rearrangement uses TRBV5-1 and TRBJ1-6; TRBD1 matches at 8 bases. CDR1 and CDR2 from the germline V gene are SGHRS and YFSETQ. The CDR3 covers 13 residues. J gave up 11 bases and V 0 bases, and 1 base lay outside the gene matches. CDR3 nucleotide sequence: TGCGCCAGCAGCTTGGGACAGGGGCCACCCCTCCACTTT. Translating gives CASSLGQGPPLHF. Complete variable domain (other parts from reference TRBV5-1 and TRBJ1-6): KAGVTQTPRYLIKTRGQQVTLSCSPISGHRSVSWYQQTPGQGLQFLFEYFSETQRNKGNFPGRFSGRQFSNSRSEMNVSTLELGDSALYLCASSLGQGPPLHFGNGTRLTVT.

This clonotype has at least ten counts. This rearrangement joins TRBV20-1 to TRBJ1-1; the D is unclear. Trimming left V 3 bases short and J 4 bases short, with 15 bases between. CDR3 size: 14 residues. Germline CDR1 DFQATT, CDR2 SNEGSKA (reference sequence). This CDR3 is CSARGSGTVTEAFF. The CDR3 DNA follows: TGCAGTGCTAGGGGTTCGGGTACGGTCACTGAAGCTTTCTTT.

This clonotype was found a few times. A single base separates this from a much larger clone, so it may be a read error. The chain couples TRBV20-1 to TRBJ2-1; D remains unclear. The CDR3 has 14 amino acids. The V gene's germline CDR1 is DFQATT and CDR2 SNEGSKA (reference sequence). Trimming took off 6 bases at V and 7 bases at J, with 19 bases between the two ends. In nucleotides, the CDR3 is TGCAGTGCCAAACCTACGGGTATAATGAATGAGCAGTTCTTC. Residues: CSAKPTGIMNEQFF.

This clonotype has at least ten counts. The CDR3 protein is CASRTQVVNTEAFF. DNA for the CDR3: TGTGCCAGCAGGACACAGGTAGTGAACACTGAAGCTTTCTTT. The rearrangement joins TRBV6-5 to TRBJ1-1, with TRBD1 as a possible D gene (5 bases). The germline V gene has CDR1 MNHEY and CDR2 SVGAGI. The CDR3 is made up of 14 amino acids. V was trimmed by 6 bases and J by 0 bases, leaving 11 bases between them.

This clonotype was detected many times. The chain is built from TRBV5-6 and TRBJ1-1; TRBD1 aligns across 10 bases. The V gene end was trimmed by 1 base and the J gene end by 2 bases; junction bases not matched to a gene: 5. The germline CDR1 and CDR2 sequences are SGHDT and YYEEEE. The CDR3 contains 16 residues. This chain's CDR3 is CASSLWDRGGNTEAFF. The CDR3 bases are TGTGCCAGCAGCTTGTGGGACAGGGGAGGCAACACTGAAGCTTTCTTT.

Many counts were recorded for this clonotype. The chain employs TRBV20-1 and TRBJ2-4; the match to TRBD2 covers 7 bases. Germline values: CDR1 DFQATT, CDR2 SNEGSKA (reference sequence). The CDR3 runs 15 residues. V lost 5 bases to trimming and J lost 0 bases; unmatched junction nucleotides: 7. CDR3 in DNA: TGCAGTGCTCAAAAGCGGGGATCAGCCAAAAACATTCAGTACTTC. Translated: CSAQKRGSAKNIQYF.

This clonotype showed up many times. J is TRBJ2-3 and V is TRBV7-9; D possibly matches TRBD1 or TRBD2 (5 bases each). Germline V lookup: CDR1 SEHNR, CDR2 FQNEAQ (reference sequence). Trimming removed 2 bases from V and 2 bases from J, with 17 bases in between. The CDR3 contains 17 residues. The DNA for the CDR3 is TGTGCCAGCAGCTTATTGGGACCATCCACGATCACAGATACGCAGTATTTT. This sequence encodes CASSLLGPSTITDTQYF. The complete variable domain, with remaining parts taken from reference TRBV7-9 and TRBJ2-3, reads DTGVSQNPRHKITKRGQNVTFRCDPISEHNRLYWYRQTLGQGPEFLTYFQNEAQLEKSRLLSDRFSAERPKGSFSTLEIQRTEQGDSAMYLCASSLLGPSTITDTQYFGPGTRLTVL.

This clonotype has ten or more counts. The chain has TRBV12-3 or TRBV12-4 and TRBJ2-3, with 8 nucleotides matching TRBD1. The CDR3 loop spans 14 amino acids. V dropped 6 bases and J dropped 5; count of bases not matched to a gene: 7. CDR3 bases: TGTGCCAGCAGCCTCGGACAGGGATTAGATACGCAGTATTTT. Translating it yields CASSLGQGLDTQYF.

A word on this clonotype: With a much larger clone just one base away, this may be a read error. V and J are TRBV7-7 and TRBJ2-5; 7 bases are shared with TRBD2. This CDR3 region has 14 residues. Germline values: CDR1 SSHAT, CDR2 FNYEAQ (reference sequence). DNA of the CDR3: TGTGCTAGCAGCTTAGGACCGGGGGGAGAGACCCAGTACTTC. Encoded protein: CASSLGPGGETQYF. The full variable domain, its missing parts supplied by reference TRBV7-7 and TRBJ2-5, is GAGVSQSPRYKVTKRGQDVTLRCDPISSHATLYWYQQALGQGPEFLTYFNYEAQPDKSGLPSDRFSAERPEGSISTLTIQRTEQRDSAMYRCASSLGPGGETQYFGPGTRLLVL.

This clonotype was recorded a few times. The chain joins TRBV5-5 to TRBJ1-1, with no clear D. The germline gives CDR1 SGHKS, CDR2 YYEKEE (reference sequence). CDR3 length: 14 amino acids. Trimming removed 2 bases at V and 0 bases at J, with 8 bases between. CDR3 bases: TGTGCCAGCAGCTTTCAGCAGGTGAACACTGAAGCTTTCTTT. Its translation is CASSFQQVNTEAFF.

This clonotype is judged medium-sized. The chain has TRBV20-1 and TRBJ2-1; D perhaps matches TRBD2 (6 bases). The germline gives CDR1 DFQATT, CDR2 SNEGSKA (reference sequence). Trimming took 8 bases from V and 8 from J, leaving 22 bases between them. The CDR3 covers 14 residues. CDR3 in amino acids: CSYIPLATSHEQFF. CDR3 DNA: TGCAGTTACATACCTCTAGCAACTAGCCATGAGCAGTTCTTC.

This clonotype was seen at least ten times. The chain recombines TRBV24-1 with TRBJ1-5, with no clear D. Germline-derived CDR1 and CDR2 are KGHDR and SFDVKD. Trimming removed 5 bases at V and 7 bases at J, with 11 bases between. CDR3 length: 13 amino acids. The CDR3 region is CATSADGVQPQHF. The CDR3 coding sequence is TGTGCCACCAGTGCGGACGGAGTACAGCCCCAGCATTTT.

As regards this clonotype: Likely a read error: the CDR3 ends without its conserved phenylalanine or tryptophan. The DNA is omitted, as the CDR3 cannot be located on it reliably, and the CDR3 follows TCRdb's listing. The chain couples TRBV12-3 or TRBV12-4 to TRBJ2-5. The CDR3 is 11 residues long, counting both termini. The CDR3: CASSIEETQYN.

This clonotype was seen repeatedly, ten times or more. The chain has TRBV9 and TRBJ2-7; 8 nucleotides align to TRBD1. CDR3 length: 14 amino acids. In germline, CDR1 is SGDLS, CDR2 YYNGEE. V was pared by 4 bases and J by 1 base, with 4 bases of the junction left unmatched. CDR3 DNA sequence: TGTGCCAGCAGCTTCGGACAGGGTTCCTACGAGCAGTACTTC. Residues: CASSFGQGSYEQYF.

This clonotype showed up many times. The rearrangement links TRBV12-3 or TRBV12-4 to TRBJ2-1, with 10 positions matching TRBD2. The trim removed 4 bases at V and 5 bases at J, leaving 5 bases unmatched. The length of the CDR3 is 15 residues. CDR3 sequence reads: CASSSRAGGNNEQFF. The CDR3 DNA follows: TGTGCCAGCAGTTCCCGAGCGGGAGGGAACAATGAGCAGTTCTTC.

This clonotype appeared many times. The chain uses TRBV7-2 and TRBJ2-7; D gene uncertain. The CDR3 consists of 14 residues. CDR1 is SGHTA, CDR2 FQGNSA, per germline. V gave up 5 bases and J gave up 2 bases, with 13 bases separating them. This CDR3 is CASSPRQGAYEQYF. DNA of the CDR3: TGTGCCAGCAGCCCCAGGCAAGGCGCCTACGAGCAGTACTTC.